The rows below give T cell receptor beta chains drawn from one sample of a study of preoperative IRX-2 immunotherapy in early breast cancer. Sequencing was performed with immunoSEQ multiplex PCR; in TCRdb, only in-frame clones are kept and a portion is missing. The data hold roughly 29,000 clones, with about 90% observed a single time. The biological material was taken from a patient treated with IRX-2 immunotherapy. Receptors originate from a human donor with breast cancer. CDR3s include the opening cysteine and the closing phenylalanine or tryptophan. D genes are given only for firm matches. Some rows have no size entry. The others give once, few or many, or a class for an expanded clone.

j_call v_call d_call clone_size cdr3_nt cdr3_aa
TRBJ1-5 TRBV4-1 NA NA TGCGCCAGCAGCCCAACACAAGGGAGCAATCAGCCCCAGCATTTT CASSPTQGSNQPQHF
TRBJ2-2 TRBV5-1 NA NA TGCGCCAGCAGCTTGGGAGCTGCGGGAACCGGGGAGCTGTTTTTT CASSLGAAGTGELFF
TRBJ2-7 TRBV4-3 TRBD2 NA TGCGCCAGCAGCCAAGGGCTAGCGGGCAACTACGAGCAGTACTTC CASSQGLAGNYEQYF
TRBJ2-5 TRBV12-5 NA NA TGTGCTAGTGGAAAACGGGGTTACCAAGAGACCCAGTACTTC CASGKRGYQETQYF
TRBJ2-5 TRBV28 NA NA TGTGCCAGCAGTCTAAGGGCCCCAGGGCGTAGGGAGACCCAGTACTTC CASSLRAPGRRETQYF
TRBJ2-2 TRBV5-4 NA NA TGTGCCAGCAGCGACGGAGAGGGCGGGGAGCTGTTTTTT CASSDGEGGELFF
TRBJ2-7 TRBV11-2 NA NA TGTGCCAGCAGCCGATCTGGGGACAAGTCCTACGAGCAGTACTTC CASSRSGDKSYEQYF
TRBJ1-2 TRBV7-9 TRBD1 few TGTGCCAGCAGAAACGACAGGGGGCATGTCTTCGGCTACACCTTC CASRNDRGHVFGYTF
TRBJ2-4 TRBV2 TRBD2 NA TGTGCCAGCAGTGAAGCGATACTAGCGGGAGCCAAAAACATTCAGTACTTC CASSEAILAGAKNIQYF
TRBJ2-5 TRBV12-5 NA NA TGTGCTAGTGCCCCCGGTCGGGAGACCCAGTACTTC CASAPGRETQYF
TRBJ2-1 TRBV19 TRBD2 NA TGTGCCAGTAGTATACCGATTGGAGCGGGAGCTATCTATGAGCAGTTCTTC CASSIPIGAGAIYEQFF
TRBJ1-1 TRBV5-1 TRBD1 NA TGCGCCAGCAGCCCCCAACCAGGGGGCATGGGCACTGAAGCTTTCTTT CASSPQPGGMGTEAFF
TRBJ2-3 TRBV5-1 NA NA TGCGCCAGCAGCGGCGAGGGGCAGACGAGCACAGATACGCAGTATTTT CASSGEGQTSTDTQYF
TRBJ2-1 TRBV4-1 NA NA TGCGCCAGCAGCCGCCGGTCGGATGAGCAGTTCTTC CASSRRSDEQFF
TRBJ2-1 TRBV11-2 TRBD2 NA TGTGCCAGCAGCTTGGGGACTAGCCACTACAATGAGCAGTTCTTC CASSLGTSHYNEQFF
TRBJ1-2 TRBV2 NA NA TGTGCCAGCAGTGTAAATAGGGGTCTGGGGGCAGAGTATGGCTACACCTTC CASSVNRGLGAEYGYTF
TRBJ1-2 TRBV5-8 NA NA TGTGCCAGCAGCGGGCGCAGGGGCAACTATGGCTACACCTTC CASSGRRGNYGYTF
TRBJ2-5 TRBV5-1 TRBD2 NA TGCGCCAGCAGCTTCGGTACTAGCGGGTCACAAGAGACCCAGTACTTC CASSFGTSGSQETQYF
TRBJ2-7 TRBV5-6 NA NA TGTGCCAGCAGCTTGGCCAACTACGAGCAGTACTTC CASSLANYEQYF
TRBJ2-5 TRBV6-5 NA NA TGTGCCAGCAGTTACCAGGGTCAAGAGACCCAGTACTTC CASSYQGQETQYF
TRBJ2-3 TRBV6-4 TRBD1 few TGTGCCAGCAGCGATACCTCCGGGACAGAAACAGATACGCAGTATTTT CASSDTSGTETDTQYF
TRBJ2-1 TRBV5-1 NA NA TGCGCCAGCAGCTTGGGGTCATGGGACAATGAGCAGTTCTTC CASSLGSWDNEQFF
TRBJ2-1 TRBV27 NA NA TGTGCCAGCAGTTTACGACTTGGGAATGAGCAGTTCTTC CASSLRLGNEQFF
TRBJ2-3 TRBV5-1 NA NA TGCGCCAGCAGCCACGGGGCCCCCACAGATACGCAGTATTTT CASSHGAPTDTQYF
TRBJ1-1 TRBV7-9 NA NA TGTGCCAGCAGCTTAGTTGTGGGGGACACTGAAGCTTTCTTT CASSLVVGDTEAFF
TRBJ2-7 TRBV27 NA NA TGTGCCAGCAGTACCGACAACTACGAGCAGTACTTC CASSTDNYEQYF
TRBJ2-7 TRBV11-3 TRBD1 NA TGTGCCAGCAGCTTAGAAGGACAGGGAGCCTACGAGCAGTACTTC CASSLEGQGAYEQYF
TRBJ2-5 TRBV2 NA few TGTGCCAGCACTAGAAGAGGGGAGACCCAGTACTTC CASTRRGETQYF
TRBJ1-1 TRBV10-3 NA NA TGTGCCATCAGTAGAACCCCGGTGGGGAACACTGAAGCTTTCTTT CAISRTPVGNTEAFF
TRBJ2-1 TRBV18 NA NA TGTGCCAGCTCACCTAAGGGGCATGAGCAGTTCTTC CASSPKGHEQFF
TRBJ2-7 TRBV15 NA NA TGTGCCACCAGCAGAGCGGGCCCTATTGACTGGTACTTC CATSRAGPIDWYF
TRBJ2-5 TRBV5-6 NA NA TGTGCCAGCAGCTTGGCTAGCCAAGAGACCCAGTACTTC CASSLASQETQYF
TRBJ1-1 TRBV10-2 TRBD1 NA TGCGCCAGCAGTGAGACGGGACAGACTGAAGCTTTCTTT CASSETGQTEAFF
TRBJ2-5 TRBV19 TRBD1 NA TGTGCCAGTAGTAAATCAGGGGGCCTAGAGACCCAGTACTTC CASSKSGGLETQYF
TRBJ2-5 TRBV7-2 NA NA TGTGCCAGCAGCTTAGATAGCCCCCAAGAGACCCAGTACTTC CASSLDSPQETQYF
TRBJ2-1 TRBV6-5 NA NA TGTGCCAGCAGTTACTCTTTAGGGATTTACAATGAGCAGTTCTTC CASSYSLGIYNEQFF
TRBJ2-1 TRBV9 NA NA TGTGCCAGCAGCGTAGCAGGCTGGAGCTCCTACAATGAGCAGTTCTTC CASSVAGWSSYNEQFF
TRBJ2-7 TRBV6-5 NA NA TGTGCCAGCGGAGGGACAGAGAGCTCCTACGAGCAGTACTTC CASGGTESSYEQYF
TRBJ2-1 TRBV9 TRBD2 once TGTGCCAGCAGCCCCTCGACTAGCGGGGATTACAATGAGCAGTTCTTC CASSPSTSGDYNEQFF
TRBJ1-1 TRBV7-8 NA once TGTGCCAGCACCCAGTCCGGGGGCAGGAACACTGAAGCTTTCTTT CASTQSGGRNTEAFF
TRBJ1-3 TRBV6-1 NA NA TGTGCCAGCAGCCCCCAGATTCTGAACACCATATATTTT CASSPQILNTIYF
TRBJ2-3 TRBV5-6 TRBD2 NA TGTGCCAGCAGCTTGGTCCAGCGGGGGGGCCTTGGGACAGATACGCAGTATTTT CASSLVQRGGLGTDTQYF
TRBJ2-5 TRBV7-2 NA NA TGTGCCAGCAGCACCCGGATTCAAGAGACCCAGTACTTC CASSTRIQETQYF
TRBJ2-7 TRBV5-4 NA NA TGTGCCAGCAGCGTCCAGGGTCTTAGCCCCTACGAGCAGTACTTC CASSVQGLSPYEQYF
TRBJ2-5 TRBV23-1 NA NA TGCGCCAGCAGTCCCAATAGAGGCCTACAGGGTCCCCAAGAGACCCAGTACTTC CASSPNRGLQGPQETQYF
TRBJ2-1 TRBV10-2 TRBD2 NA TGCGCCAGCAGTGTGAGAGCGGGGGCCCACAATGAGCAGTTCTTC CASSVRAGAHNEQFF